The next 6 T cell receptor beta chains were all read from a single sample in a study of blood T cell repertoires in COVID-19. The protocol was immunoSEQ multiplex PCR, while the TCRdb copy is restricted to in-frame clones and leaves out a portion. The data contain under 400,000 clones, under 90% of them singletons. Sequencing input: peripheral blood. The receptors were sampled from a woman aged 30 to 39 with COVID-19, enrolled during active disease.

This clone was recorded once. V and J are TRBV11-3 and TRBJ2-1; TRBD1 matches 8 bases. V lost 5 bases, J lost 0 bases, and 9 bases stayed unmatched. The CDR3 is made up of 17 amino acids. Germline V gene sequence: CDR1 SGHNT, CDR2 YENEEA. As DNA, the CDR3 is TGTGCCAGCAGCGAACAGGGGGTTTCTAGCTCCTACAATGAGCAGTTCTTC. Translation: CASSEQGVSSSYNEQFF.

The rearrangement links TRBV3-1 (or the pseudogene TRBV3-2) to TRBJ2-5; 7 bases match TRBD1. CDR3 length equals 15 residues. Germline CDR1 is LGHDT and CDR2 is YNNKEL (reference sequence). With V trimmed by 4 bases and J by 1 base, 6 bases remained unmatched. This CDR3 reads CASSPLGQPQETQYF. The CDR3 bases are TGTGCCAGCAGCCCCCTGGGACAGCCCCAAGAGACCCAGTACTTC.

The V and J genes are TRBV5-1 and TRBJ2-3, with TRBD2 matching over 16 bases. CDR3 length equals 19 residues. Germline-derived CDR1 and CDR2 are SGHRS and YFSETQ. After removal of 0 bases from V and 0 bases from J, the junction contained 4 bases not matched to a gene. The CDR3 DNA follows: TGCGCCAGCAGCTTGGCCGGGACTAGCGGGAGGGGGAGCACAGATACGCAGTATTTT. Its protein is CASSLAGTSGRGSTDTQYF.

V and J are TRBV28 and TRBJ2-5; 8 bases map to TRBD2. V trimming: 6 bases; J trimming: 3 bases; junction bases outside the gene matches: 6. The CDR3 has 14 residues. Germline assignment: CDR1 MDHEN and CDR2 SYDVKM. CDR3 sequence reads: CASSIPGREETQYF. The CDR3 DNA follows: TGTGCCAGCAGCATCCCCGGGAGGGAAGAGACCCAGTACTTC.

The chain recombines TRBV12-3 or TRBV12-4 with TRBJ1-1; D unresolved. V dropped 1 base and J dropped 2 bases, with 5 bases sitting between them. This CDR3 region has 13 residues. CDR3 in amino acids: CASSLGANTEAFF. CDR3 coding DNA: TGTGCCAGCAGTTTAGGGGCCAACACTGAAGCTTTCTTT.

The CDR3 sequence is CASSLMGYRNTEAFF. The CDR3, as DNA: TGTGCCAGCAGCTTAATGGGTTACAGGAACACTGAAGCTTTCTTT. J is TRBJ1-1 and V is TRBV5-4; D ambiguous. This CDR3 has 15 residues. V lost 2 bases and J lost 1, with 12 bases in between. The V gene's germline CDR1 is SGHNT and CDR2 YYREEE (reference sequence).